These 14 T cell receptor beta chains were sequenced from one sample in a study of beta chain features in type 1 diabetes (dated by TCRdb to the late 2010s). The research as a whole found: In all four CD4+ subsets, TCRB CDR3 length was moderately but significantly shorter in type 1 diabetes patients.

The library was generated by the immunoSEQ multiplex PCR assay. The entire isolated RNA was reverse transcribed using the High Capacity cDNA Reverse Transcription Kit, and thus expressed TCRB transcripts were sequenced. In its TCRdb copy, this immuneACCESS table keeps in-frame sequences only and misses some clones. Where compared with another copy, unresolved V genes explain less than half of these, and the others have no known cause. Counted in this sample were roughly 24,000 clones; about three fifths of them appeared once. The top ten clonotypes cover roughly 0.35% of the sample. No antigen has been assigned to these receptors. The material sequenced was stem cell memory CD4+ T cells from blood. The cell subset or site label here, explained by the study, means: stem cell-like memory CD4+ T cells. All receptors come from a young man with type 1 diabetes.

The chain is built from TRBV5-1 and TRBJ2-1; D is possibly TRBD1 (5 bases). V dropped 1 base and J dropped 9 bases, with 17 bases sitting between them. The CDR3 is made up of 15 amino acids. CDR1 is SGHRS and CDR2 is YFSETQ in the germline V gene. CDR3 loop: CASSLIRTSWGEQFF. CDR3 DNA sequence: TGCGCCAGCAGCTTGATACGGACATCCTGGGGTGAGCAGTTCTTC.

The CDR3 region is CASSAHRGPNEKLFF. The CDR3 region has the DNA TGTGCCAGCAGCGCCCACAGGGGGCCGAATGAAAAACTGTTTTTT. The V and J genes are TRBV9 and TRBJ1-4; 9 positions agree with TRBD1. Trimming cost V 3 bases and J 5 bases; bases outside gene matches: 5. Germline CDR1 and CDR2: SGDLS and YYNGEE. The CDR3 sequence is 15 residues long.

This clone occurred a few times. This chain links TRBV28 with TRBJ2-7; 7 bases agree with TRBD1. Germline-derived CDR1 and CDR2 are MDHEN and SYDVKM. The CDR3 has 16 residues. Trimming cost V 5 bases and J 1 base; bases outside gene matches: 11. CDR3 sequence (DNA): TGTGCCAGCAGTCAAATCCGGACAGGTAAATCCTACGAGCAGTACTTC. Translation: CASSQIRTGKSYEQYF.

The chain recombines TRBV5-4 with TRBJ2-3, with TRBD1 as a possible D gene (5 bases). The CDR3 consists of 15 residues. Germline CDR1 is SGHNT and CDR2 is YYREEE (reference sequence). Deletions cut 3 bases from V and 0 bases from J, with 11 bases between. CDR3 coding DNA: TGTGCCAGCAGCTCTCTAGACAGTAGCACAGATACGCAGTATTTT. It is translated as CASSSLDSSTDTQYF.

The chain employs TRBV19 and TRBJ2-2, with 12 bases aligning to TRBD1. Germline V gives CDR1 LNHDA, CDR2 SQIVND (reference sequence). There are 17 residues in the CDR3. V lost 6 bases, J lost 0 bases, and 5 bases stayed unmatched. CDR3 residues: CASSRGTGGPNTGELFF. The CDR3 DNA reads TGTGCCAGTAGCCGAGGGACAGGGGGCCCGAACACCGGGGAGCTGTTTTTT.

Points on this clone: The junction shows a germline mismatch at one end, possibly a read error. The rearrangement uses TRBV6-1 and TRBJ1-6, with D hard to call. The CDR3 contains 12 residues. The V gene's germline CDR1 is MNHNS and CDR2 SASEGT. The chain's CDR3 is CASSDGERVGNF. The CDR3 DNA reads TGTGCCAGCAGTGACGGGGAGAGGGTAGGGAACTTT.

The rearrangement joins TRBV29-1 to TRBJ1-2; D perhaps matches TRBD1 (5 bases). The V gene's germline CDR1 is SQVTM and CDR2 ANQGSEA. Between the trimmed V and J ends, which lost 0 bases and 5 bases, there was a span of 16 bases. There are 15 residues in the CDR3. CDR3 amino acids: CSVEEGGREGYGYTF. The CDR3 nucleotides read TGCAGCGTTGAAGAAGGAGGCAGGGAGGGGTATGGCTACACCTTC.

The V and J genes are TRBV6-4 and TRBJ2-3, with D possibly being TRBD2 (6 bases). Trimming pared 5 bases from V and 4 bases from J, leaving 16 bases between. Per germline, CDR1 MRHNA and CDR2 SNTAGT. The CDR3 is 15 amino acids. The CDR3 DNA reads as TGTGCCAGCAGTTTCCTAGCGACGGGTCCAGATACGCAGTATTTT. Amino acid sequence: CASSFLATGPDTQYF.

The V and J genes are TRBV28 and TRBJ2-5, with 9 bases fitting TRBD2. The germline V gene encodes CDR1 MDHEN and CDR2 SYDVKM. V trimming: 6 bases; J trimming: 4 bases; junction bases outside the gene matches: 24. The CDR3 covers 20 residues. The CDR3 DNA reads as TGTGCCAGCAGACAACCCCGTGGGGCGGGGGGGCCGTATCTCCCAGAGACCCAGTACTTC. Its translation: CASRQPRGAGGPYLPETQYF. The full variable domain, its missing parts supplied by reference TRBV28 and TRBJ2-5, is DVKVTQSSRYLVKRTGEKVFLECVQDMDHENMFWYRQDPGLGLRLIYFSYDVKMKEKGDIPEGYSVSREKKERFSLILESASTNQTSMYLCASRQPRGAGGPYLPETQYFGPGTRLLVL.

The chain couples TRBV5-8 to TRBJ2-7, with a possible D match to TRBD2 (6 bases). V was clipped by 2 bases and J by 0 bases, with 15 bases between them. Germline CDR1 reads SGHTS; CDR2 reads YDEGEE. This CDR3 spans 16 amino acids. CDR3 sequence reads: CASSFSPGGVSYEQYF. CDR3 sequence (DNA): TGTGCCAGCAGCTTCTCGCCCGGCGGGGTCTCCTACGAGCAGTACTTC. Full variable domain (rest looked up from reference TRBV5-8 and TRBJ2-7): EAGVTQSPTHLIKTRGQQATLRCSPISGHTSVYWYQQALGLGLQFLLWYDEGEERNRGNFPPRFSGRQFPNYSSELNVNALELEDSALYLCASSFSPGGVSYEQYFGPGTRLTVT.

The chain employs TRBV28 and TRBJ2-7, with TRBD1 matching 9 bases. The length of the CDR3 is 15 residues. Per the germline V gene, CDR1 is MDHEN and CDR2 is SYDVKM. V trimming: 4 bases; J trimming: 3 bases; junction bases outside the gene matches: 7. CDR3 in DNA: TGTGCCAGCAGTTCCCCGGGACAGGGTGACTACGAGCAGTACTTC. Translating it yields CASSSPGQGDYEQYF.

The chain combines TRBV5-1 with TRBJ2-7, with a tentative D call TRBD2 (5 bases). The V and J ends lost 0 bases and 2 bases respectively, with 9 bases between them. The CDR3 runs 14 residues. In germline, CDR1 is SGHRS, CDR2 YFSETQ. CDR3 DNA sequence: TGCGCCAGCAGCTTGGCCAGCGGTACCTACGAGCAGTACTTC. Its protein is CASSLASGTYEQYF.

The J gene is TRBJ2-4, the V gene TRBV6-1; maybe TRBD2 (5 bases). Trimming stripped 0 bases from V and 0 bases from J, with 9 bases between. CDR1 is MNHNS and CDR2 is SASEGT in the germline V gene. This CDR3 spans 16 amino acids. The CDR3: CASSEAPAGAKNIQYF. As DNA, the CDR3 is TGTGCCAGCAGTGAAGCCCCGGCGGGAGCCAAAAACATTCAGTACTTC.

The chain is built from TRBV29-1 and TRBJ2-1, with D perhaps matching TRBD1 (6 bases). Looked up from germline, CDR1 is SQVTM and CDR2 is ANQGSEA. The CDR3 is made up of 12 amino acids. Trimming took off 5 bases at V and 4 bases at J, with 9 bases between the two ends. The CDR3 DNA follows: TGCAGCGTTCCAGACAGGTACAATGAGCAGTTCTTC. Its protein product is CSVPDRYNEQFF.